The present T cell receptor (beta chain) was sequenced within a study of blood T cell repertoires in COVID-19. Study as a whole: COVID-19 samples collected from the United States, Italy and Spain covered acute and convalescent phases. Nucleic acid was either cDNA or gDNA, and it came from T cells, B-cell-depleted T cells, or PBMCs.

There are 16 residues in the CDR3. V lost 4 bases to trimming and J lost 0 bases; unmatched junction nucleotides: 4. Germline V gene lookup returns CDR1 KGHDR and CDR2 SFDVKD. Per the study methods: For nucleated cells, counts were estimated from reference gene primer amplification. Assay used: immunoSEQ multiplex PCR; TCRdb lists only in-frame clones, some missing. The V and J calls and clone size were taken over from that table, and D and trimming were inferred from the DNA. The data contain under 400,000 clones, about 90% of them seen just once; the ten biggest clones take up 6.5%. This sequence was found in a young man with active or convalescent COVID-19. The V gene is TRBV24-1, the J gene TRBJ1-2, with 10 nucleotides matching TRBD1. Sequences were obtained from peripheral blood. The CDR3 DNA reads TGTGCCACCAGTGACCCCGGGACAGGGGCTAACTATGGCTACACCTTC. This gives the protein CATSDPGTGANYGYTF.